This T cell receptor (beta chain) comes out of a study of T cells after posttransplantation cyclophosphamide. Generated by immunoSEQ multiplex PCR, the TCRdb table keeps only in-frame clones and is missing some. The sample consists of 2,500 to 3,000 clones, roughly 70% of them appearing once. The CDR3 sequence is 14 residues long. Germline CDR1 is MNHNS and CDR2 is SASEGT. Trimming cost V 8 bases and J 2 bases, with 15 bases left between them. For this clone: Its specificity is unknown.

Study outcomes and limitations: Donor-recipient repertoire similarity was low at 1-2 months, rising over year one.

A marrow graft followed busulfan-fludarabine conditioning, with cyclophosphamide on days +3 and +4. This chain joins TRBV6-1 and TRBJ1-2, with D maybe TRBD1 (6 bases). The receptor comes from a female patient in her fifties or sixties who received an allogeneic stem cell transplant from a related donor, was CMV-positive, and had no GVHD. Some of the T cells may derive from the graft donor. The sample consisted of PBMCs, taken 30 days after allogeneic stem cell transplant with posttransplant cyclophosphamide. CDR3 sequence: CASRLGQLNYGYTF. CDR3 nucleotides: TGTGCCAGCCGTCTCGGACAGCTGAACTATGGCTACACCTTC.